This T cell receptor (beta chain) was retrieved from a study of blood T cell repertoires in COVID-19. For the study at large: T cells, B-cell-depleted T cells, or PBMCs supplied cDNA or gDNA.

The CDR3 has 15 amino acids. V shed 5 bases and J shed 5 bases, with 18 bases lying between them. Germline loops: CDR1 MNHEY, CDR2 SVGAGI. Sequenced by immunoSEQ multiplex PCR; TCRdb stores in-frame clones only, minus some. The table lists 80,000 to 130,000 clones, roughly 86% of them singletons, with about 6.3% in the top ten. Material for sequencing was peripheral blood. The chain employs TRBV6-5 and TRBJ1-1; D is perhaps TRBD1 (6 bases). This receptor was obtained from a woman in her sixties with acute or convalescent COVID-19. The CDR3 loop reads CASSMRGEGGTEAFF. Written as DNA, the CDR3 is TGTGCCAGCAGTATGAGGGGGGAGGGGGGTACTGAAGCTTTCTTT.